A selection of T cell receptor beta chains follows, all from one sample in a study of blood T cell repertoires in COVID-19. Measured with immunoSEQ multiplex PCR; TCRdb has only the in-frame clones, and not every one. This sample has some 250,000 clones; about nine tenths occur once, and the top ten carry 1.2%. Sequencing input: PBMCs or T cells enriched from blood (not recorded which). These receptors all stem from a human donor in a cohort exposed to, infected with or recovered from COVID-19 (not recorded which). The donor label of this sample is uncertain. Both conserved end residues are part of each CDR3. The D gene is left open where the match is weak. Where a row states a size, it is once, few, many or the class of an expanded clone; other rows omit it.

clone_size,d_call,j_call,v_call,cdr3_nt,cdr3_aa
.,TRBD1,TRBJ1-2,TRBV9,TGTGCCAGCAGCGAGGACGCGGGACAGTCCCAGCGTGGCTACACCTTC,CASSEDAGQSQRGYTF
.,.,TRBJ1-2,TRBV6-1,TGTGCCAGCAGTGAAGCACAGGGAGACTATGGCTACACCTTC,CASSEAQGDYGYTF
.,.,TRBJ1-4,TRBV4-2,TGTGCCAGCAGCCAAGATGGGCGGGGGAGGCTTGAAAAACTGTTTTTT,CASSQDGRGRLEKLFF
once,.,TRBJ1-6,TRBV18,TGTGCCAGCTCACCGGGCAGGGGATCGCCCTCCTATAATTCACCCCTCCACTTT,CASSPGRGSPSYNSPLHF
.,.,TRBJ1-5,TRBV4-1,TGCGCCAGCAGCCAAAGGACGGGAAATCAGCCCCAGCATTTT,CASSQRTGNQPQHF
.,.,TRBJ2-5,TRBV18,TGTGCCAGCTCACCACCGGGACTTGGGGCCGAGGGCCAAGAGACCCAGTACTTC,CASSPPGLGAEGQETQYF
.,.,TRBJ1-4,TRBV3-1/TRBV3-2,TGTGCCAGCAGCCAAAGCCGGGCTAATGAAAAACTGTTTTTT,CASSQSRANEKLFF
.,.,TRBJ2-7,TRBV7-3,TGTGCCAGCAGCTTAGGTCTCAGGGGCTCCTACGAGCAGTACTTC,CASSLGLRGSYEQYF
.,.,TRBJ2-1,TRBV5-6,TGTGCCAGCAGCTTGGGTCGGGGGTGGTCCTACAATGAGCAGTTCTTC,CASSLGRGWSYNEQFF
.,.,TRBJ2-2,TRBV7-9,TGTGCCAGCAGCTCCCATGGGGGCTCCACCGGGGAGCTGTTTTTT,CASSSHGGSTGELFF
.,.,TRBJ2-1,TRBV19,TGTGCCAGTAGTACATGGCGGGGAAGAGATGAGCAGTTCTTC,CASSTWRGRDEQFF
.,.,TRBJ1-1,TRBV12-3/TRBV12-4,TGTGCCAGCAGTCAGGCCTGGAACACTGAAGCTTTCTTT,CASSQAWNTEAFF
.,TRBD1,TRBJ2-7,TRBV4-2,TGTGCCAGCAGCCCCACAGGACAGGGTCCCACCTACGAGCAGTACTTC,CASSPTGQGPTYEQYF
.,.,TRBJ2-2,TRBV5-6,TGTGCCAGCAGCTTCACAGGGAGGGTTACCGGGGAGCTGTTTTTT,CASSFTGRVTGELFF
.,.,TRBJ2-7,TRBV5-4,TGTGCCAGCAGCCCATTCCCAACTAGAGCTGACGAGCAGTACTTC,CASSPFPTRADEQYF
.,TRBD1,TRBJ2-2,TRBV20-1,TGCAGTGGTAGTGCAGGGGGCCACGGGGAGCTGTTTTTT,CSGSAGGHGELFF
once,TRBD2,TRBJ2-2,TRBV7-7,TGTGCCAGCAGCCCCCTAGCGGGGGGGCCCGGGGAGCTGTTTTTT,CASSPLAGGPGELFF
few,.,TRBJ2-7,TRBV9,TGTGCCAGCAGCGGGCAGGACTCCTACGAGCAGTACTTC,CASSGQDSYEQYF
.,.,TRBJ1-2,TRBV18,TGTGCCAGCTCACCACTCTCAGGGACACGCTATGGCTACACCTTC,CASSPLSGTRYGYTF
.,TRBD1,TRBJ2-2,TRBV7-2,TGTGCCAGCAGCTTAGGGGACAGGGTCACCGGGGAGCTGTTTTTT,CASSLGDRVTGELFF
.,.,TRBJ2-5,TRBV27,TGTGCCAGCAGCCTAGAGCCCCGCGGGGAGACCCAGTACTTC,CASSLEPRGETQYF
once,TRBD2,TRBJ2-7,TRBV5-1,TGCGCCAGCAGCTTGGCGTCGGGGGGTATCGACGAGCAGTACTTC,CASSLASGGIDEQYF
.,.,TRBJ2-7,TRBV5-5,TGTGCCAGCAGCCTGCAGGGGAACGAGCAGTACTTC,CASSLQGNEQYF
.,.,TRBJ1-1,TRBV4-3,TGCGCCAGCAGCCAAGACAGGGGTGGAAACACTGAAGCTTTCTTT,CASSQDRGGNTEAFF
.,TRBD2,TRBJ2-5,TRBV14,TGTGCCAGCAGCCACCAAAGGACTAGCGGGGGGCAGGAGACCCAGTACTTC,CASSHQRTSGGQETQYF
.,.,TRBJ2-3,TRBV9,TGTGCCAGCAGCTCCCACCACGGCCAGCGGTCCACAGATACGCAGTATTTT,CASSSHHGQRSTDTQYF
.,TRBD1,TRBJ1-1,TRBV7-2,TGTGCCAGCAGCTTAGCGGGACAGCTATTTACGACCAAGGCGAACACTGAAGCTTTCTTT,CASSLAGQLFTTKANTEAFF